This record looks at one TCR beta chain sequence and its context. Its antigen is not identified. Frozen PBMC stocks contributed approximately 1.9 micrograms of genomic DNA to the TCR beta libraries. The data are from a study of cytotoxic CD8 clonotypes in ibrutinib-treated CLL. Produced via immunoSEQ multiplex PCR; TCRdb's table is partial and in-frame only. The sample gives a few hundred thousand clones, 67% of which show up once; roughly 6% is in the top ten. V lost 4 bases, J lost 4 bases, and 11 bases lay in between. The CDR3 sequence is 13 residues long. In germline, CDR1 is SGHNT, CDR2 YYREEE (reference sequence). Notes on the study in general: Public clonotypes were seen rarely and were contracted or stable on treatment.

The chain couples TRBV5-4 to TRBJ1-2; D uncertain. This TCR came from a human donor with chronic lymphocytic leukemia. This material consisted of PBMCs, taken after 36 months of ibrutinib treatment. The CDR3 bases are TGTGCCAGCAGCCTTAGCGGGGTCTATGGCTACACCTTC. Its protein product is CASSLSGVYGYTF.